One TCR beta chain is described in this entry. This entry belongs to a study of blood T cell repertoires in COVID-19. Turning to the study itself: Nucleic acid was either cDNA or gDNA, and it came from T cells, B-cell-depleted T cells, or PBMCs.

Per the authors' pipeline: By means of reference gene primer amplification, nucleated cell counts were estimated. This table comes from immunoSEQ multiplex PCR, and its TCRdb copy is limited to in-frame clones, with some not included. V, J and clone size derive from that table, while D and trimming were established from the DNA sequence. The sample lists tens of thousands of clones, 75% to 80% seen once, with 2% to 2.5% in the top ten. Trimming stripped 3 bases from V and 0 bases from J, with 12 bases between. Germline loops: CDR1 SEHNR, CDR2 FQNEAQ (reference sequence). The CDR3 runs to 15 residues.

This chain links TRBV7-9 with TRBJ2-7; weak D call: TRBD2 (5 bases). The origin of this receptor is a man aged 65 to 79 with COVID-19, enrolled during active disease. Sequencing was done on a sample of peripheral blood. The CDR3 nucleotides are TGTGCCAGCAGCTTCCGGACGGGGAGCTCCTACGAGCAGTACTTC. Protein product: CASSFRTGSSYEQYF.